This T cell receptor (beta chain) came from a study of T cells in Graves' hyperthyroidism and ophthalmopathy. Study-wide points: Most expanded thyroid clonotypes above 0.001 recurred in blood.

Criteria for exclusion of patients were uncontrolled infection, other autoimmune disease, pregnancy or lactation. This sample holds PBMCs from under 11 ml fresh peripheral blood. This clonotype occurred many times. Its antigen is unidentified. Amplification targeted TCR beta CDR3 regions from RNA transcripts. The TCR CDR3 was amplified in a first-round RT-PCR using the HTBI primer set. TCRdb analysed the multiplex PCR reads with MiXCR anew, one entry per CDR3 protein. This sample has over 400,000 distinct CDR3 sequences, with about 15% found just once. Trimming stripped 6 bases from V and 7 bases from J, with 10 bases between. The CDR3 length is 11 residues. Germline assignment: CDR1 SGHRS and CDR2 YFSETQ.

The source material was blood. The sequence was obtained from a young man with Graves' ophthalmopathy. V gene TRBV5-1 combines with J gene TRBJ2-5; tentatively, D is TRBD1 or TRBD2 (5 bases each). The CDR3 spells CASMGERTQYF. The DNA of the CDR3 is TGCGCCAGCATGGGGGAACGGACCCAGTACTTC.